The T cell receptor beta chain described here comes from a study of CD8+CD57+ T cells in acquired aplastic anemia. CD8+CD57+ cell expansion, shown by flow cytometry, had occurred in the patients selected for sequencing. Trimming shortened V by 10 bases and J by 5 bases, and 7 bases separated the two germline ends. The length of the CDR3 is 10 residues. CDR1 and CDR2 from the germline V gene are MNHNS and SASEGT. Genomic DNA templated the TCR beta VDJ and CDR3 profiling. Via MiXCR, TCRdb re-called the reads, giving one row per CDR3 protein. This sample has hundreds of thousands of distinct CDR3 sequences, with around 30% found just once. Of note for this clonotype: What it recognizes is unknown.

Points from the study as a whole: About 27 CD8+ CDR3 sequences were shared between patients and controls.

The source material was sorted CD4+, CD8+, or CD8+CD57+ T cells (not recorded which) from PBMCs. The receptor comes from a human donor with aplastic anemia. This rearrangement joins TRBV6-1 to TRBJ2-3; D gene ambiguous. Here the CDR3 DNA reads TGTGCCACCATGGAAGATACGCAGTATTTT. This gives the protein CATMEDTQYF.